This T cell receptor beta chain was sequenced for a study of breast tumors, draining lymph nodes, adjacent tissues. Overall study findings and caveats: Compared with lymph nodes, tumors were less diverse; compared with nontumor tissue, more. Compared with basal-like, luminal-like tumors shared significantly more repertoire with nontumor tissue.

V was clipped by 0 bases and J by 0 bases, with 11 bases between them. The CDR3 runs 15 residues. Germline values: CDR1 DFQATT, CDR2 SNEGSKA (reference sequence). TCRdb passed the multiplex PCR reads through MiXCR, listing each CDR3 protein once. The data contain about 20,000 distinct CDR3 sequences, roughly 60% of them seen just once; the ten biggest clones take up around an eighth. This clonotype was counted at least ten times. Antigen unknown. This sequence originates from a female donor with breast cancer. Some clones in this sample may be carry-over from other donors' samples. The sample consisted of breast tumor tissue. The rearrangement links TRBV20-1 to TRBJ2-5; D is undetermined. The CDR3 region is CSAREREAYQETQYF. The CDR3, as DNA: TGCAGTGCTAGAGAACGAGAGGCGTACCAAGAGACCCAGTACTTC.